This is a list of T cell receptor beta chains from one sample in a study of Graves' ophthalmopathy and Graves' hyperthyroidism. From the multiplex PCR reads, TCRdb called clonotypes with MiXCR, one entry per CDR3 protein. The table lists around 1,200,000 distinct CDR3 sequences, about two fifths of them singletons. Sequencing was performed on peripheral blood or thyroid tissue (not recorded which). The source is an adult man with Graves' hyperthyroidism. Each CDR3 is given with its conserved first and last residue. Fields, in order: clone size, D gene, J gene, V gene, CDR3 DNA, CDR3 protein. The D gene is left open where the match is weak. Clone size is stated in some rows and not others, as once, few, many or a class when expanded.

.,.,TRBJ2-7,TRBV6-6,TGTGCCAGCAGTTACTCGAGAGCGGCAGGGAGCTACGAGCAGTACTTC,CASSYSRAAGSYEQYF
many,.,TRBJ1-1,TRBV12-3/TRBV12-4,TGTGCCAGCAGTTTAGCGGGAAAAGCTTTCTTT,CASSLAGKAFF
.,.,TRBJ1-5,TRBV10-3,TGTGCCAGCAGAACGGGTACCGGGACGGCGGAGCCCCAGCATTTT,CASRTGTGTAEPQHF
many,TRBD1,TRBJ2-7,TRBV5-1,TGCGCCAGCAGCCCCCCGCCGGGACAGGGAACCTACGAGCAGTACTTC,CASSPPPGQGTYEQYF
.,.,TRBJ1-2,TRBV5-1,TGCGCCAGCAGCTTAGGCCGGGACTTAAACTATGGCTACACCTTC,CASSLGRDLNYGYTF
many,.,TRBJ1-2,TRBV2,TGTGCCAGCAGTGGGACTCTCTATGGCTACACCTTC,CASSGTLYGYTF
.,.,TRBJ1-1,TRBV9,TGTGCCAGCAGCGCCGGGAATACTAACACTGAAGCTTTCTTT,CASSAGNTNTEAFF
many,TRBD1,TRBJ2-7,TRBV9,TGTGCCAGCAGCTTCCGGGACAGGGGTATCGACGAGCAGTACTTC,CASSFRDRGIDEQYF
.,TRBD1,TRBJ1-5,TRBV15,TGTGCCACCAGCAGCGGGACAGACTCCAATCAGCCCCAGCATTTT,CATSSGTDSNQPQHF
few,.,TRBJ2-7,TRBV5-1,TGCGCCAGCAGCTCCGACAGAGGTAACTACGAGCAGTACTTC,CASSSDRGNYEQYF
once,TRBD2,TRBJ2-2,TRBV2,TGTGCCTTGGCGGGGGCGAACACCGGGGAGCTGTTTTTT,CALAGANTGELFF
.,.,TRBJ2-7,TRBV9,TGTGCCAGCAGCGGGTCGGGCAGGGGTGCGGGCTACGAGCAGTACTTC,CASSGSGRGAGYEQYF
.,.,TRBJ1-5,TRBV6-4,TGTGCCAGCAACGAATATAGCAATCAGCCCCAGCATTTT,CASNEYSNQPQHF
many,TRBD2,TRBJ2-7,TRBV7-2,TGTGCCAGCAGCGGGGATGGGTCTAGCGGGAGTTCCCTCGAGCAGTACTTC,CASSGDGSSGSSLEQYF
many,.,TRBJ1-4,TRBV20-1,TGCAGTGCTCTTCTCCCTTCGTCCCGGGGGAAACTGTTTTTT,CSALLPSSRGKLFF
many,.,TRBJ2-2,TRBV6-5,TGTGCCAGCAACTCAGGGGACACCGGGGAGCTGTTTTTT,CASNSGDTGELFF